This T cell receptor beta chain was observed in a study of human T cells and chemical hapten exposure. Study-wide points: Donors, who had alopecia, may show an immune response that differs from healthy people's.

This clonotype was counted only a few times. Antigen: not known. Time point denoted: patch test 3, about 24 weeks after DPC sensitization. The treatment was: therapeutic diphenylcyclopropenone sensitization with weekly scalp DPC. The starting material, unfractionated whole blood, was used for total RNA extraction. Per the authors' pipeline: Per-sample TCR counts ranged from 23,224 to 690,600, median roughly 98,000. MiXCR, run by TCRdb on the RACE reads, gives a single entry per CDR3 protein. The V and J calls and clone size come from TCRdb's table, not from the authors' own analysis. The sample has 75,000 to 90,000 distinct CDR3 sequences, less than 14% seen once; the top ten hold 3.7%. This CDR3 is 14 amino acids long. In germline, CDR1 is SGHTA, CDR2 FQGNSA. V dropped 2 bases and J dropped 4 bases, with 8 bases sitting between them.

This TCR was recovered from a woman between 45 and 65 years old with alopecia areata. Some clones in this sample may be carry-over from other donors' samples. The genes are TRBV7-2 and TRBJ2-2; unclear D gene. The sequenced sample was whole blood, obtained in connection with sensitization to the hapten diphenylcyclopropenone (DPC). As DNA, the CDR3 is TGTGCCAGCAGCTTATTAGGATTCACCGGGGAGCTGTTTTTT. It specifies CASSLLGFTGELFF.